These 5 T cell receptor beta chains were sequenced from one sample in a study of blood T cell repertoires in COVID-19. Clones were read by immunoSEQ multiplex PCR, and TCRdb kept only the in-frame ones, dropping some. Among 80,000 to 100,000 clones, about 74% were seen once, and the ten largest hold 3% to 4.5%. Specimen: peripheral blood. The receptor source for this set is a man aged 70 or older with COVID-19, enrolled during active disease.

Written as DNA, the CDR3 is TGTGCCAGCAGCAAAGGGGCAGATAGCTCCTACGAGCAGTACTTC. Its protein product is CASSKGADSSYEQYF. The chain links TRBV2 to TRBJ2-7; possibly TRBD1 for D (5 bases). With 6 bases removed from V and 0 bases from J, the gap between germline ends came to 15 bases. Germline V gene sequence: CDR1 SNHLY, CDR2 FYNNEI. The CDR3 spans 15 residues.

The V and J genes are TRBV2 and TRBJ2-5, with D perhaps matching TRBD1 (6 bases). V lost 6 bases, J lost 2 bases, and 16 bases lay in between. The CDR3 consists of 15 residues. Looked up from germline, CDR1 is SNHLY and CDR2 is FYNNEI. The CDR3: CASRAQGTPQETQYF. CDR3 sequence (DNA): TGTGCCAGCAGGGCACAGGGCACCCCGCAAGAGACCCAGTACTTC.

The chain uses TRBV5-5 and TRBJ1-2; TRBD1 might be the D (6 bases). CDR3 size: 13 residues. V shed 1 base and J shed 5 bases, with 9 bases lying between them. Germline CDR1 reads SGHKS; CDR2 reads YYEKEE (reference sequence). The CDR3 here is CASSLQQGYGYTF. The CDR3 nucleotides read TGTGCCAGCAGCTTGCAACAGGGATATGGCTACACCTTC.

The V and J genes are TRBV25-1 and TRBJ1-3; possible D gene TRBD1, 5 bases. V lost 6 bases, J lost 6 bases, and 9 bases lay in between. The CDR3 extends over 12 amino acids. Germline V CDR1 and CDR2: MGHDK, SYGVNS. The CDR3 reads CASRGGENTIYF. CDR3 nucleotide sequence: TGTGCCAGCAGAGGAGGGGAAAACACCATATATTTT. Looking up the rest from reference TRBV25-1 and TRBJ1-3 gives the full variable domain: EADIYQTPRYLVIGTGKKITLECSQTMGHDKMYWYQQDPGMELHLIHYSYGVNSTEKGDLSSESTVSRIRTEHFPLTLESARPSHTSQYLCASRGGENTIYFGEGSWLTVV.

The chain employs TRBV6-5 and TRBJ2-7, with D maybe TRBD2 (5 bases). The CDR3 is 12 residues long. Trimming removed 6 bases from V and 2 bases from J, with 8 bases in between. Germline CDR1 is MNHEY and CDR2 is SVGAGI. The CDR3 bases are TGTGCCAGCAGAGAGGGAGCCTACGAGCAGTACTTC. Protein: CASREGAYEQYF.